The rows below give T cell receptor beta chains drawn from one sample of a study of sequential checkpoint blockade in melanoma. Measured with immunoSEQ multiplex PCR; TCRdb has only the in-frame clones, and not every one. The sample lists 14,000 or so clones, more than 65% occurring once. The source material was CD8+ T cells sorted from blood (inferred from file names), sampled from a patient given nivolumab and ipilimumab in sequence. These receptors were obtained from a human donor with melanoma. CDR3s include the opening cysteine and the closing phenylalanine or tryptophan. Size is omitted from some rows. Given values are once, few, many or a class for expanded clones.

abundance | j_gene | v_gene | CDR3aa
few | TRBJ1-3 | TRBV28 | CASSFSSGNTIYF
- | TRBJ1-2 | TRBV4-3 | CASSQDRGGREGYTF
- | TRBJ1-6 | TRBV27 | CASRRPWGEGYSPLHF
- | TRBJ1-2 | TRBV7-9 | CASSGLQGVVYGYTF
few | TRBJ2-2 | TRBV6-1 | CASSDTNTGELFF
- | TRBJ2-3 | TRBV7-8 | CASSPTRGADTQYF
few | TRBJ2-7 | TRBV7-9 | CASSLGPIWEQYF
- | TRBJ1-2 | TRBV9 | CASSGSGQGHYGYTF
- | TRBJ1-5 | TRBV28 | CASSTGNQPQHF
few | TRBJ1-4 | TRBV7-2 | CASSLTAMTREKLFF
- | TRBJ2-2 | TRBV6-4 | CASSNEGEAGELFF
- | TRBJ1-5 | TRBV28 | CASRSPSAENQPQHF
- | TRBJ2-4 | TRBV27 | CASGLGLAKNIQYF
- | - | TRBV7-6 | CASSLGSGGSEQYF
- | TRBJ1-2 | TRBV29-1 | CSVDEGSSNYGYTF
- | TRBJ2-4 | TRBV29-1 | CSVVRGSLAKNIQYF
few | TRBJ1-3 | TRBV7-9 | CASSLTGSGNTIYF
- | TRBJ2-7 | TRBV7-2 | CASSISDSYEQYF
few | TRBJ1-5 | TRBV28 | CASRWSYSNQPQHF
- | TRBJ2-1 | TRBV4-1 | CASSWTSGSLDEQFF
- | TRBJ2-1 | TRBV19 | CASSIIWTGGTNEQFF
- | TRBJ2-2 | TRBV5-6 | CASSFGTGELFF
- | TRBJ2-5 | TRBV10-2 | CASRRDRGGETQYF
- | TRBJ1-2 | TRBV27 | CASSFSSAGGNYGYTF
few | TRBJ2-1 | TRBV6-1 | CASSEELVGNEQFF
- | TRBJ2-7 | TRBV5-1 | CASSHPGSYEQYF
- | TRBJ2-3 | TRBV15 | CATSRDLVPLGEGRADTQYF
- | TRBJ2-1 | TRBV29-1 | CSVGQGYYNEQFF
once | TRBJ1-1 | TRBV30 | CAWRLGMRNTEAFF
- | TRBJ2-3 | TRBV14 | CASSPAGTFTDTQYF
- | TRBJ2-7 | TRBV27 | CASSVLHNDSYEQYF
few | TRBJ2-7 | TRBV28 | CASSPPRETYEQYF
- | TRBJ2-6 | TRBV7-6 | CASSRDSLSSGANVLTF
- | TRBJ1-2 | TRBV30 | CAWSDTSGYGYTF
- | TRBJ2-5 | TRBV2 | CASSDLGTGGFETQYF
- | TRBJ1-1 | TRBV4-3 | CASSQDSGGLNTEAFF
- | TRBJ2-7 | TRBV7-8 | CASSLEDRGLLFHEQYF
- | TRBJ2-7 | TRBV27 | CASSLGTDLYEQYF
- | TRBJ2-5 | TRBV5-1 | CASSLAGTSGDMEQYF
few | TRBJ2-1 | TRBV6-5 | CASSRSGEKVNEQFF
- | TRBJ2-7 | TRBV29-1 | CSVVQVSSYEQYF
- | TRBJ2-3 | TRBV9 | CASSVGATSGSTDTQYF
- | TRBJ2-7 | TRBV7-8 | CASSIPGQGPYEQYF